These T cell receptor beta chains were read from a single sample in a study of cytomegalovirus exposure and HLA in healthy donors. This table comes from immunoSEQ multiplex PCR, and its TCRdb copy is limited to in-frame clones, with some not included. The sample records 140,000 or so clones, around 80% being singletons. The material sequenced was PBMCs. Every receptor here comes from a man aged 35 to 55 in good health and CMV-seronegative. Each CDR3 is given with its conserved first and last residue. D genes are given only for firm matches. Clone size is shown for a subset of rows, as once, few, many or a class of expanded clone.

cdr3_nt: TGTGCCAGCAGCCCAGACTGGGCGGGTTCCTACAATGAGCAGTTCTTC
cdr3_aa: CASSPDWAGSYNEQFF
v_call: TRBV11-2
d_call: .
clone_size: once
j_call: TRBJ2-1

cdr3_nt: TGCGCCAGCAAGGAGACTAGCTATGAGCAGTTCTTC
cdr3_aa: CASKETSYEQFF
v_call: TRBV5-1
d_call: TRBD2
clone_size: .
j_call: TRBJ2-1

cdr3_nt: TGTGCCAGCAGTTTAGAGAGCTCCTACAATGAGCAGTTCTTC
cdr3_aa: CASSLESSYNEQFF
v_call: TRBV27
d_call: .
clone_size: once
j_call: TRBJ2-1

cdr3_nt: TGTGCCAGCGGCAGGATAGAAGGTTCACCCCTCCACTTT
cdr3_aa: CASGRIEGSPLHF
v_call: TRBV6-1
d_call: .
clone_size: few
j_call: TRBJ1-6

cdr3_nt: TGTGCCAGCAGCCCCGGGACAGGCCTTTTTGAAGCTTTCTTT
cdr3_aa: CASSPGTGLFEAFF
v_call: TRBV27
d_call: TRBD1
clone_size: .
j_call: TRBJ1-1

cdr3_nt: TGCGCCAGCGGCCTAGCGGGACTAGCGGGAAAATGGACAGATACGCAGTATTTT
cdr3_aa: CASGLAGLAGKWTDTQYF
v_call: TRBV10-1
d_call: TRBD2
clone_size: once
j_call: TRBJ2-3

cdr3_nt: TGTGCCAGCAGCTTAATGGGAGGGGCCAATCAGCCCCAGCATTTT
cdr3_aa: CASSLMGGANQPQHF
v_call: TRBV7-3
d_call: .
clone_size: .
j_call: TRBJ1-5

cdr3_nt: TGCGCCAGCAATGAACAGGGGGGCATCGAAAAACTGTTTTTT
cdr3_aa: CASNEQGGIEKLFF
v_call: TRBV10-2
d_call: TRBD1
clone_size: .
j_call: TRBJ1-4

cdr3_nt: TGTGCCAGCAGCCAGCGAGTAGCCAAAAACATTCAGTACTTC
cdr3_aa: CASSQRVAKNIQYF
v_call: TRBV4-2
d_call: .
clone_size: once
j_call: TRBJ2-4

cdr3_nt: TGCGCCAGCAGCCAAGGGACAGGGTCAACCTACGAGCAGTACTTC
cdr3_aa: CASSQGTGSTYEQYF
v_call: TRBV4-1
d_call: TRBD1
clone_size: .
j_call: TRBJ2-7

cdr3_nt: TGTGCCAGCAGCTTCTCACAGGGCTACGAGCAGTACTTC
cdr3_aa: CASSFSQGYEQYF
v_call: TRBV7-6
d_call: .
clone_size: .
j_call: TRBJ2-7

cdr3_nt: TGTGCCAGCAGCCCGAAGCTTCGACTAGCGGGAGGTGCAGGCATTCAGTACTTC
cdr3_aa: CASSPKLRLAGGAGIQYF
v_call: TRBV7-9
d_call: TRBD2
clone_size: .
j_call: TRBJ2-4

cdr3_nt: TGTGCCAGCAGCCAAGATAGGGGGGACAGTCTTCTCTATGGCTACACCTTC
cdr3_aa: CASSQDRGDSLLYGYTF
v_call: TRBV4-2
d_call: TRBD1
clone_size: few
j_call: TRBJ1-2

cdr3_nt: TGTGCCAGCAGCCCCAAGACAGGAGCCCGCACAGATACGCAGTATTTT
cdr3_aa: CASSPKTGARTDTQYF
v_call: TRBV7-7
d_call: .
clone_size: few
j_call: TRBJ2-3

cdr3_nt: TGTGCCAGCAGCTTGGTTCCAGGGGAGATGTTATACGAGCAGTACTTC
cdr3_aa: CASSLVPGEMLYEQYF
v_call: TRBV5-6
d_call: .
clone_size: .
j_call: TRBJ2-7

cdr3_nt: TGTGCCAGCAGCTTAGCGGTCGGGGCAGGGGTCACCTACGAGCAGTACTTC
cdr3_aa: CASSLAVGAGVTYEQYF
v_call: TRBV7-8
d_call: .
clone_size: few
j_call: TRBJ2-7

cdr3_nt: TGTGCCAGCAGTTTAACAGGAAACTATGGCTACACCTTC
cdr3_aa: CASSLTGNYGYTF
v_call: TRBV27
d_call: .
clone_size: once
j_call: TRBJ1-2

cdr3_nt: TGCGCCAGCAGCTTGACCCGACTAGCGGGGGGCACCGGGGAGCTGTTTTTT
cdr3_aa: CASSLTRLAGGTGELFF
v_call: TRBV5-1
d_call: TRBD2
clone_size: .
j_call: TRBJ2-2

cdr3_nt: TGTGCCAGCTCGGGACTAGCGGGCGAGCAGTACTTC
cdr3_aa: CASSGLAGEQYF
v_call: TRBV2
d_call: TRBD2
clone_size: .
j_call: TRBJ2-7

cdr3_nt: TGCGCCAGCAGCCAACTCCGGGACAGGGGGTACCACGAGCAGTACTTC
cdr3_aa: CASSQLRDRGYHEQYF
v_call: TRBV5-1
d_call: TRBD1
clone_size: .
j_call: TRBJ2-7

cdr3_nt: TGTGCCAGCACAACGCCGACTAATCAGCCCCAGCATTTT
cdr3_aa: CASTTPTNQPQHF
v_call: TRBV28
d_call: .
clone_size: .
j_call: TRBJ1-5

cdr3_nt: TGTGCCAGCAGCCCCGGGACAGCTAACACTGAAGCTTTCTTT
cdr3_aa: CASSPGTANTEAFF
v_call: TRBV7-8
d_call: TRBD1
clone_size: .
j_call: TRBJ1-1

cdr3_nt: TGCGCCAGCAGAGACAGTAGCAATCAGCCCCAGCATTTT
cdr3_aa: CASRDSSNQPQHF
v_call: TRBV5-1
d_call: .
clone_size: once
j_call: TRBJ1-5

cdr3_nt: TGTGCCAGCAGCTGGGGGGGACAGGGCTTAAATCAGCCCCAGCATTTT
cdr3_aa: CASSWGGQGLNQPQHF
v_call: TRBV5-6
d_call: TRBD1
clone_size: .
j_call: TRBJ1-5

cdr3_nt: TGTGCCTGGAGTGTCGGTAGGGGGGGAAACGAGCAGTACTTC
cdr3_aa: CAWSVGRGGNEQYF
v_call: TRBV30
d_call: .
clone_size: .
j_call: TRBJ2-7

cdr3_nt: TGCGCCAGCAGTGAGCCAGGGGCGCAAGAGACCCAGTACTTC
cdr3_aa: CASSEPGAQETQYF
v_call: TRBV10-1
d_call: .
clone_size: .
j_call: TRBJ2-5

cdr3_nt: TGTGCCAGCAGCCTCGGACAGCCGGGGCATAATTCACCCCTCCACTTT
cdr3_aa: CASSLGQPGHNSPLHF
v_call: TRBV7-8
d_call: .
clone_size: .
j_call: TRBJ1-6

cdr3_nt: TGTGCCAGTAGTATAGACAGGGGGCTCCGAGAGACCCAGTACTTC
cdr3_aa: CASSIDRGLRETQYF
v_call: TRBV19
d_call: TRBD1
clone_size: .
j_call: TRBJ2-5

cdr3_nt: TGTGCCAGCAGCTTATCCGGTAGCGGGGGGGTAGGGACAGATACGCAGTATTTT
cdr3_aa: CASSLSGSGGVGTDTQYF
v_call: TRBV13
d_call: TRBD2
clone_size: .
j_call: TRBJ2-3

cdr3_nt: TGTGCCAGCAGCCAAGGGGCGACTAGGGCCTACGAGCAGTACTTC
cdr3_aa: CASSQGATRAYEQYF
v_call: TRBV4-2
d_call: .
clone_size: .
j_call: TRBJ2-7

cdr3_nt: TGTGCCATCAGTGAGGGACATGGGGAAAAACTGTTTTTT
cdr3_aa: CAISEGHGEKLFF
v_call: TRBV10-3
d_call: .
clone_size: once
j_call: TRBJ1-4

cdr3_nt: TGTGTCAGCAAACAGGGCTACGAGCAGTACTTC
cdr3_aa: CVSKQGYEQYF
v_call: TRBV28
d_call: .
clone_size: once
j_call: TRBJ2-7

cdr3_nt: TGTGCCAGCAGTGGGAGGGGCAGGGCCTACGAGCAGTACTTC
cdr3_aa: CASSGRGRAYEQYF
v_call: TRBV25-1
d_call: .
clone_size: .
j_call: TRBJ2-7

cdr3_nt: TGTGCCAGCAGCCAATCCGAGCAGTACTTC
cdr3_aa: CASSQSEQYF
v_call: TRBV7-9
d_call: .
clone_size: .
j_call: TRBJ2-7

cdr3_nt: TGTGCCAGCAGCCAAGAAGATCTAGCGGCCTCCGGCGAGACCCAGTACTTC
cdr3_aa: CASSQEDLAASGETQYF
v_call: TRBV4-2
d_call: TRBD2
clone_size: .
j_call: TRBJ2-5

cdr3_nt: TGTGCCAGCAGTGAACTAAGGCAGGCTTCCTACGAGCAGTACTTC
cdr3_aa: CASSELRQASYEQYF
v_call: TRBV2
d_call: .
clone_size: .
j_call: TRBJ2-7